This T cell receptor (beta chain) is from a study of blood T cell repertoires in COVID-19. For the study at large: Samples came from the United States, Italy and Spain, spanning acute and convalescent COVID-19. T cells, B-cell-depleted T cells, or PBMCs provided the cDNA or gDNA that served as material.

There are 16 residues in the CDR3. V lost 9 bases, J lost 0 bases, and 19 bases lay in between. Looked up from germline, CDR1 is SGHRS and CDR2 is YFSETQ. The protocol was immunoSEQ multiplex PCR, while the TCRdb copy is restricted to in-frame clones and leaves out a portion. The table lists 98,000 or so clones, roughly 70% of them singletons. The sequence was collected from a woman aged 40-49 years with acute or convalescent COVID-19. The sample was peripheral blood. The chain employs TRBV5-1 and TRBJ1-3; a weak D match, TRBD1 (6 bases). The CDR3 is CANSRTDLFSGNTIYF. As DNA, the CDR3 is TGCGCCAACTCTCGGACAGACCTCTTCTCTGGAAACACCATATATTTT. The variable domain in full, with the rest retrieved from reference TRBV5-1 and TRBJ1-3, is KAGVTQTPRYLIKTRGQQVTLSCSPISGHRSVSWYQQTPGQGLQFLFEYFSETQRNKGNFPGRFSGRQFSNSRSEMNVSTLELGDSALYLCANSRTDLFSGNTIYFGEGSWLTVV.